This TCR beta chain was sequenced during a study of T cells in Graves' hyperthyroidism and ophthalmopathy. Findings and limits, study-wide: The model forecast ophthalmopathy, anticipating it by a median approximately 7 months before onset. Most thyroid clonotypes that were expanded above 0.001 also turned up in blood. Ophthalmopathy stood apart from stable hyperthyroidism in a 13 V-J model.

Authors of the study amplified TCR beta CDR3 regions from RNA transcripts. First-round RT-PCR of the TCR CDR3 relied on the HTBI primer set. TCRdb used MiXCR to reprocess the multiplex PCR reads, holding one entry per CDR3 protein. The sample lists about 300,000 distinct CDR3 sequences, around 20% seen once, with under 40% in the top ten. Germline V lookup: CDR1 DFQATT, CDR2 SNEGSKA (reference sequence). This CDR3 contains 14 residues. With 5 bases clipped from V and 1 base from J, the junction kept 5 bases outside the gene matches. The PBMCs studied were ones that came from 8.5 to 10 ml fresh peripheral blood. This clonotype has a handful of counts. Its antigen is still unknown.

The chain employs TRBV20-1 and TRBJ2-7, with TRBD1 identical over 10 bases. The sequenced sample consisted of blood. The receptor was derived from a man aged 50-59 years with Graves' ophthalmopathy. The CDR3 DNA reads TGCAGTGCTCAAGACAGGGGGCGATCCTACGAGCAGTACTTC. Residues: CSAQDRGRSYEQYF.